This T cell receptor (beta chain) was recorded in a study of Graves' ophthalmopathy and Graves' hyperthyroidism. Clinical symptoms, serum thyroxine, TRAb, thyroid ultrasound and orbital computed tomography formed the basis of diagnosis. CDR3 length equals 14 residues. Germline V gene sequence: CDR1 ENHRY, CDR2 SYGVKD. The V gene lost 2 bases and the J gene lost 7 bases, with 15 bases spanning the gap. RNA transcripts yielded amplified TCR beta CDR3 regions. The authors performed first-round RT-PCR with HTBI primers and then a second-round multiplex PCR. One entry per CDR3 protein results from TCRdb running MiXCR on the multiplex PCR reads. Among about 740,000 distinct CDR3 sequences listed, roughly 40% were seen once. As to this clonotype: What it binds is unknown.

Study-level points and caveats: Separation of ophthalmopathy from stable hyperthyroidism was achieved by a 13-signature model, at 85% to 90% sensitivity and roughly 81% specificity. Blood samples also showed most expanded thyroid clonotypes exceeding 0.001 frequency. This model predicted ophthalmopathy progression (sensitivity roughly 71%, specificity about 72%).

The gene calls are TRBV10-3 and TRBJ2-7, with D maybe TRBD1 (7 bases). Specimen: peripheral blood. The sequence came from an adult man with Graves' ophthalmopathy. This chain's CDR3 is CAISEGRGDWEQYF. The CDR3 DNA reads TGTGCCATCAGTGAGGGCAGGGGGGACTGGGAGCAGTACTTC.